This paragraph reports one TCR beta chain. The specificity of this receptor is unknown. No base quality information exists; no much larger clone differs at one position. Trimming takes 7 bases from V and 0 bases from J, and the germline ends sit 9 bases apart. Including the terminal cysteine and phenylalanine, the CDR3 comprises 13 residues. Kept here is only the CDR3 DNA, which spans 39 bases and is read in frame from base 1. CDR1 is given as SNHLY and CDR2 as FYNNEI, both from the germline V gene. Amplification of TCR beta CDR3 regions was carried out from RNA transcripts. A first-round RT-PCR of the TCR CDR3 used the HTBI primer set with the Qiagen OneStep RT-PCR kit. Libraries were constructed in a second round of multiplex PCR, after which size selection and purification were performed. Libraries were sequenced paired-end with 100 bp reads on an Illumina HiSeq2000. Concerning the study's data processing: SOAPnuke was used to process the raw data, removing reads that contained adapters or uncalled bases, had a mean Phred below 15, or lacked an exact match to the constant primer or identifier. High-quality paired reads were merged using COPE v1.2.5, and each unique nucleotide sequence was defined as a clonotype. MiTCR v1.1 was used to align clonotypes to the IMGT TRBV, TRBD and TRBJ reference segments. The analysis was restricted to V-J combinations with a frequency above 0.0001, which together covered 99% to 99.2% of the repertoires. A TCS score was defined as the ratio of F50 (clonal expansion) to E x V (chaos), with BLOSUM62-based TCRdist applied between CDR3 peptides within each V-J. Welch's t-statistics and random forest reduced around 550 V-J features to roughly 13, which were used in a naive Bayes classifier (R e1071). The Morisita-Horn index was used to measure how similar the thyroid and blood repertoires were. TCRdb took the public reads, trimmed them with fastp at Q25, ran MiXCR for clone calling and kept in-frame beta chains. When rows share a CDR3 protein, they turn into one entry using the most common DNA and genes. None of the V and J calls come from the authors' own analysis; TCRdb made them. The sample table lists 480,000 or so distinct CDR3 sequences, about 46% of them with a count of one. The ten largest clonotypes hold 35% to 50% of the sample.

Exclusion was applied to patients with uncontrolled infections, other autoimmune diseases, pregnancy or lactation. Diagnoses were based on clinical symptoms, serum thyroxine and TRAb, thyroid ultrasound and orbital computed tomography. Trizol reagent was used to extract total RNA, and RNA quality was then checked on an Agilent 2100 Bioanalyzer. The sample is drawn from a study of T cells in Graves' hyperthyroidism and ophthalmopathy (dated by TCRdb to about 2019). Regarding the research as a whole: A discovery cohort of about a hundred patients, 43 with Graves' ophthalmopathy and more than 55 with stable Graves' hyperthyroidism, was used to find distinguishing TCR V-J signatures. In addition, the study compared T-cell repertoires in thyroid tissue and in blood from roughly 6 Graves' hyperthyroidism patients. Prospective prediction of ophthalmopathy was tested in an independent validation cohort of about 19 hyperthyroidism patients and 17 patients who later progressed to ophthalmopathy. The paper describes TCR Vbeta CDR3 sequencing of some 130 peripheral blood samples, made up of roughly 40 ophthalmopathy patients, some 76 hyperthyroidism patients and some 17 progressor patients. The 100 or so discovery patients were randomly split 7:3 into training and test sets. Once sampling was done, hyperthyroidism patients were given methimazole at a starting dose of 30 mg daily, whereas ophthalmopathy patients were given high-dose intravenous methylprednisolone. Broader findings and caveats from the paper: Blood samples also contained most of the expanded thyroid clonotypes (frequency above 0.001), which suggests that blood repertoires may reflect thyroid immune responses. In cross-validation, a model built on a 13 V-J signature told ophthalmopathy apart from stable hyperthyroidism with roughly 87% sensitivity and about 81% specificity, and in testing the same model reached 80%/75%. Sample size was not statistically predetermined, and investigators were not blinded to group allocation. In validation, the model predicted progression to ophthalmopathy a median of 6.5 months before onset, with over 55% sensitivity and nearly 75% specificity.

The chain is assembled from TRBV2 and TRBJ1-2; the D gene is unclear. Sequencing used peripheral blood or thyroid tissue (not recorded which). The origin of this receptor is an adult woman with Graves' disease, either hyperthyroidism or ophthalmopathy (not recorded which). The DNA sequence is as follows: TGTGCCAGCAATACCGGGACTAACTATGGCTACACCTTC. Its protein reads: CASNTGTNYGYTF. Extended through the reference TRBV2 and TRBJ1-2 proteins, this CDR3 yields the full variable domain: EPEVTQTPSHQVTQMGQEVILRCVPISNHLYFYWYRQILGQKVEFLVSFYNNEISEKSEIFDDQFSVERPDGSNFTLKIRSTKLEDSAMYFCASNTGTNYGYTFGSGTRLTVV.